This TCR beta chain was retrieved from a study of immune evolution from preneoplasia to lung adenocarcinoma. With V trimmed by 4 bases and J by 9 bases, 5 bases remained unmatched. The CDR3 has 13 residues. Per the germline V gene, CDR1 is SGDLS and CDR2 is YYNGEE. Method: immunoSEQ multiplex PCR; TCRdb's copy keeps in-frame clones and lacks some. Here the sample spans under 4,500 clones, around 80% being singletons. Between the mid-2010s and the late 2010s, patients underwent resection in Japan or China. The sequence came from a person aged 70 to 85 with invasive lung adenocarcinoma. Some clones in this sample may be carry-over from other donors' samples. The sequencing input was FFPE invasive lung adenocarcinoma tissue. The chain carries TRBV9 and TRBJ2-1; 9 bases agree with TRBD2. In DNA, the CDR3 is TGTGCCAGCAGCTTGGGACTAGCTCTTGAGCAGTTCTTC. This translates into CASSLGLALEQFF.